This record covers a single TCR beta chain. Germline V gives CDR1 SEHNR, CDR2 FQNEAQ (reference sequence). This CDR3 has 13 residues. V was shortened by 5 bases and J by 4 bases, with 8 bases between the two germline ends. Clones were read by immunoSEQ multiplex PCR, and TCRdb kept only the in-frame ones, dropping some. The sample carries nearly 2 million clones, approximately 94% recorded once. These data originate in a study of shared clonotypes between healthy human individuals. Naive CD8 cells were CD45RO-negative, positively selected for CCR7, excluding terminally differentiated effector memory CD45RA+ cells. Donors were healthy HIV-negative adults without recent acute infections or vaccinations.

The gene calls are TRBV7-9 and TRBJ2-2, with D unclear. The sequencing input was naive CD8+ T cells sorted from blood. The clonotype was recovered from a man aged 18 to 30 in good health. In nucleotides, the CDR3 is TGTGCCAGCAGCCCCGACCCCACCGGGGAGCTGTTTTTT. It specifies CASSPDPTGELFF.